The rows below give T cell receptor beta chains drawn from one sample of a study of cytomegalovirus exposure and HLA in healthy donors. The method was immunoSEQ multiplex PCR; TCRdb's version includes in-frame clones alone and lacks a portion of them. The table has about 140,000 clones, 55% to 80% seen once. The sample consisted of PBMCs. The receptors were sampled from a human donor in good health. CDR3s include the opening cysteine and the closing phenylalanine or tryptophan. A D gene is named only where the DNA matches it firmly. The size field is filled for only some rows; it gives once, few, many or a size class.

j_call,d_call,clone_size,v_call,cdr3_nt,cdr3_aa
TRBJ1-3,TRBD1,NA,TRBV9,TGTGCCAGCAGCGTATTAGGACAGGGGTTCGGGGGTTCTGGAAACACCATATATTTT,CASSVLGQGFGGSGNTIYF
TRBJ1-2,NA,NA,TRBV5-4,TGTGCCAGCAGTCGTGAAGGAGCCTATGGCTACACCTTC,CASSREGAYGYTF
TRBJ1-3,NA,once,TRBV18,TGTGCCAGCTCACCAAGGACATCAACTGGAAACACCATATATTTT,CASSPRTSTGNTIYF
TRBJ2-6,NA,NA,TRBV6-4,TGTGCCAGCAGTGACTCAGGGGGCTCTGGGGCCAACGTCCTGACTTTC,CASSDSGGSGANVLTF
TRBJ2-7,TRBD1,NA,TRBV4-1,TGCGCCAGCAGCCTCCGGGACAGGGGCTACGAGCAGTACTTC,CASSLRDRGYEQYF
TRBJ2-3,TRBD2,once,TRBV9,TGTGCCAGCAGCGCTGCGGGAGGAGGGACAGATACGCAGTATTTT,CASSAAGGGTDTQYF
TRBJ2-2,NA,few,TRBV2,TGTGCCAGCAGCCTAGACTACCTCACCGGGGAGCTGTTTTTT,CASSLDYLTGELFF
TRBJ2-7,NA,NA,TRBV7-9,TGTGCCAGCAGCTTAGCAGGGGCCTACGAGCAGTACTTC,CASSLAGAYEQYF
TRBJ1-2,NA,NA,TRBV7-2,TGTGCCAGCAGCTTAGCACAGCTTAACTATGGCTACACCTTC,CASSLAQLNYGYTF
TRBJ1-2,NA,many,TRBV6-6,TGTGCCAGCCGCGAATCCCGCCGGACAGCCTATGGCTACACCTTC,CASRESRRTAYGYTF
TRBJ1-6,TRBD1,NA,TRBV10-3,TGTGCCATCAGTGAAGGTGGACAGGGGGGTTCACCCCTCCACTTT,CAISEGGQGGSPLHF
TRBJ2-7,TRBD2,NA,TRBV5-1,TGCGCCAGCAGGTTTAGCGGGAGTGTACCCTACGAGCAGTACTTC,CASRFSGSVPYEQYF
TRBJ2-7,NA,NA,TRBV6-4,TGTGCCAGCAGTGAAGAGGGTAACTCCTACGAGCAGTACTTC,CASSEEGNSYEQYF
TRBJ1-2,TRBD1,NA,TRBV6-4,TGTGCCAGCAGTGATGCCGGGACAGGAGACCTCTATGGCTACACCTTC,CASSDAGTGDLYGYTF
TRBJ2-7,NA,NA,TRBV21-1,TGTGCCAGCAGCAAATTTACGACTAGCGTTGCCTACGAGCAGTACTTC,CASSKFTTSVAYEQYF
TRBJ1-1,TRBD1,NA,TRBV6-6,TGTGCCAGCAGTCACAGGGGGCCGAGGGTCACTGAAGCTTTCTTT,CASSHRGPRVTEAFF
TRBJ2-1,NA,NA,TRBV13,TGTGCCAGCAGCTGGTCAAGACAGGACAATGAGCAGTTCTTC,CASSWSRQDNEQFF
TRBJ2-5,TRBD1,NA,TRBV12-5,TGTGCTAGTGGGCCAGACAGGGCTTTCCAAGAGACCCAGTACTTC,CASGPDRAFQETQYF
TRBJ2-4,NA,NA,TRBV2,TGTGCCAGCAGCTTCACAGAAGCCAAAAACATTCAGTACTTC,CASSFTEAKNIQYF
TRBJ2-6,NA,few,TRBV11-3,TGTGCCAGCGGCAATGAGGGATCCACTGGGGCCAACGTCCTGACTTTC,CASGNEGSTGANVLTF
TRBJ2-7,NA,NA,TRBV5-4,TGTGCCAGCAGCTTGGGGGGCATACGATACGAGCAGTACTTC,CASSLGGIRYEQYF
TRBJ1-6,NA,NA,TRBV2,TGTGCCAGCAGTCCTAGGAGCTCCTATAATTCACCCCTCCACTTT,CASSPRSSYNSPLHF